The source of this T cell receptor beta chain is a study of blood T cell repertoires in COVID-19. Study information: The samples span acute and convalescent COVID-19 from the United States, Italy and Spain. From T cells, B-cell-depleted T cells, or PBMCs came the material, which was cDNA or gDNA.

The CDR3 is 12 amino acids. Per germline, CDR1 MNHEY and CDR2 SMNVEV (reference sequence). With 5 bases removed from V and 4 bases from J, the gap between germline ends came to 8 bases. In this sample, this clone turned up a few times. During active infection, Seattle patients enrolled and were then monitored through disease. Per the original methods: Reference gene primers were amplified, and this amplification served to estimate nucleated cell counts. The protocol was immunoSEQ multiplex PCR, while the TCRdb copy is restricted to in-frame clones and leaves out a portion. V, J and clone size are taken as reported in that table, and D and trimming were inferred from the DNA itself. Altogether 410,000 or so clones are present, about 89% being singletons, with the ten largest covering under 2%.

The rearrangement uses TRBV27 and TRBJ1-2; D gene uncertain. Material for sequencing was peripheral blood. This receptor was identified in a woman in her forties with COVID-19, enrolled during active disease. CDR3 in amino acids: CASSPRGYGYTF. CDR3 DNA: TGTGCCAGCAGTCCTCGCGGCTATGGCTACACCTTC.